This entry lists 12 T cell receptor beta chains sequenced from one sample in a study of blood T cell repertoires in COVID-19. TCRdb's copy holds only in-frame clones and misses some; the assay was immunoSEQ multiplex PCR. The table includes tens of thousands of clones, roughly 90% detected once. The sequencing sample was made of peripheral blood. These receptors were collected from a man aged 50-59 years with acute or convalescent COVID-19.

The chain combines TRBV3-1 (or the pseudogene TRBV3-2) with TRBJ1-2, with D unclear. The CDR3 covers 14 residues. V was cut by 0 bases and J by 4 bases, with 9 bases left in between. Germline CDR1 reads LGHDT; CDR2 reads YNNKEL (reference sequence). CDR3 DNA sequence: TGTGCCAGCAGCCAAGATCGGGTCTTCTATGGCTACACCTTC. It translates to CASSQDRVFYGYTF.

The chain uses TRBV5-1 and TRBJ1-1; perhaps TRBD1 as D (6 bases). CDR1 and CDR2 (germline): SGHRS, YFSETQ. V gave up 7 bases and J gave up 4 bases, with 17 bases separating them. CDR3 length: 14 residues. In DNA form, the CDR3 reads TGCGCCAGCCGGGAGGGGGTAGGGCTCACTGAAGCTTTCTTT. Translated, it gives CASREGVGLTEAFF.

This clone was observed a single time. This chain connects TRBV2 to TRBJ2-7; 7 positions agree with TRBD1. The CDR3 has 14 residues. The V gene end was trimmed by 6 bases and the J gene end by 0 bases; junction bases not matched to a gene: 5. Germline V gene sequence: CDR1 SNHLY, CDR2 FYNNEI. The CDR3 bases are TGTGCCAGCAGGTTGGGACAGCCCTCCTACGAGCAGTACTTC. Encoded protein: CASRLGQPSYEQYF.

The chain combines TRBV24-1 with TRBJ2-5, with 7 bases fitting TRBD2. CDR1 is KGHDR and CDR2 is SFDVKD in the germline V gene. The CDR3 covers 15 residues. J was trimmed by 0 bases and V by 3 bases; bases with no gene match: 3. The CDR3 region has the DNA TGTGCCACCAGTGATGTTCTAGCGGACCAAGAGACCCAGTACTTC. Translation gives CATSDVLADQETQYF.

This chain joins TRBV11-2 and TRBJ2-1; D gene unclear. The V and J ends lost 4 bases and 4 bases respectively, with 14 bases between them. CDR3 length: 15 amino acids. Germline lookup yields CDR1 SGHAT and CDR2 FQNNGV. Here the CDR3 DNA reads TGTGCCAGCAGCTCCCATGGTGTACTGTACAATGAGCAGTTCTTC. It translates to CASSSHGVLYNEQFF.

The V call is TRBV28, the J call TRBJ2-7, with D maybe TRBD1 (6 bases). The germline gives CDR1 MDHEN, CDR2 SYDVKM. The CDR3 has 13 residues. The V gene lost 7 bases and the J gene lost 6 bases, with 16 bases spanning the gap. The CDR3 loop is CASKKNRAGEQYF. The CDR3, as DNA: TGTGCCAGCAAAAAGAACAGGGCAGGCGAGCAGTACTTC.

The V call is TRBV20-1, the J call TRBJ2-7; TRBD1 matches 8 bases. Trimming took 5 bases from V and 4 from J; bases not matched to a gene: 1. The CDR3 spans 11 residues. Germline loops: CDR1 DFQATT, CDR2 SNEGSKA (reference sequence). This chain's CDR3 is CSARTGYEQYF. CDR3 DNA sequence: TGCAGTGCTCGGACAGGGTACGAGCAGTACTTC.

The V and J genes are TRBV19 and TRBJ1-1, with 9 bases aligning to TRBD1. Looked up from germline, CDR1 is LNHDA and CDR2 is SQIVND (reference sequence). Trimming at V came to 1 base and at J to 4 bases, leaving 10 bases not matched to a gene. The CDR3 has 17 amino acids. CDR3 sequence reads: CASSIARDRDWGTEAFF. The CDR3 DNA sequence: TGTGCCAGTAGTATAGCCCGGGACAGGGATTGGGGCACTGAAGCTTTCTTT.

The gene calls are TRBV24-1 and TRBJ2-5; 7 nucleotides line up with TRBD1. The CDR3 is 16 amino acids. Germline CDR1 is KGHDR and CDR2 is SFDVKD. Germline trimming cut 2 bases from V and 5 bases from J; bases unmatched to any gene: 10. The CDR3 sequence is CATSDWGLTGTETQYF. In DNA form, the CDR3 reads TGTGCCACCAGTGATTGGGGGCTGACAGGGACGGAGACCCAGTACTTC.

The rearrangement links TRBV9 to TRBJ2-5; D may be TRBD2 (5 bases). V was trimmed by 5 bases and J by 2 bases, leaving 7 bases between them. The CDR3 consists of 12 residues. CDR1 is SGDLS, CDR2 YYNGEE, per germline. The CDR3 DNA reads as TGTGCCAGCAGAGGACTGCAAGAGACCCAGTACTTC. This translates into CASRGLQETQYF.

The chain links TRBV21-1 to TRBJ2-1; the table calls TRBD1, which could not be checked here. TRBV21-1 is deemed a pseudogene. The CDR3 sequence is 16 residues long. The CDR3 bases are TGTGCCAGCAGCAAAAAGGGGAACAGCGAATACAATGAGCAGTTCTTC. Amino acid sequence: CASSKKGNSEYNEQFF.

The chain couples TRBV30 to TRBJ1-3; maybe TRBD1 (5 bases). The CDR3 loop spans 15 amino acids. V lost 0 bases and J lost 1, with 10 bases in between. CDR1 and CDR2 (germline): GTSNPN, SVGIG (reference sequence). CDR3 sequence (DNA): TGTGCCTGGAGTGTTGGCGGGGGATCTGGAAACACCATATATTTT. Residues: CAWSVGGGSGNTIYF.